The 31 T cell receptor beta chains below all came from one sample that was sequenced in a study of T cell changes during pregnancy in multiple sclerosis. TCRdb keeps only in-frame clones here, not all; method: immunoSEQ multiplex PCR. The top ten hold just under 2% of the sample, which has under 95,000 clones, 80% to 95% seen once. This specimen was peripheral blood, taken in the second trimester of pregnancy. Receptors originate from a female donor with multiple sclerosis, enrolled in a pregnancy study.

The chain joins TRBV7-9 to TRBJ2-5; no clear D. This CDR3 is 14 amino acids long. Germline V gene lookup returns CDR1 SEHNR and CDR2 FQNEAQ (reference sequence). The ends were cut back, 2 bases at V and 3 bases at J, with 10 bases in the middle. CDR3 in DNA: TGTGCCAGCAGCTTATTTAAGGCGGAAGAGACCCAGTACTTC. Protein sequence: CASSLFKAEETQYF. Full variable domain (missing parts from reference TRBV7-9 and TRBJ2-5): DTGVSQNPRHKITKRGQNVTFRCDPISEHNRLYWYRQTLGQGPEFLTYFQNEAQLEKSRLLSDRFSAERPKGSFSTLEIQRTEQGDSAMYLCASSLFKAEETQYFGPGTRLLVL.

The rearrangement links TRBV2 to TRBJ2-7, with a weak D call TRBD1 (6 bases). The CDR3 extends over 13 amino acids. V dropped 6 bases and J dropped 4 bases, with 13 bases sitting between them. Germline-derived CDR1 and CDR2 are SNHLY and FYNNEI. CDR3 amino acids: CASSVTGMYEQYF. CDR3 sequence (DNA): TGTGCCAGCAGCGTAACAGGGATGTACGAGCAGTACTTC.

This clone was recorded only once. The V and J genes are TRBV6-4 and TRBJ1-2; maybe TRBD1 (6 bases). V was trimmed by 2 bases and J by 5 bases, leaving 18 bases between them. The CDR3 spans 16 residues. Germline loops: CDR1 MRHNA, CDR2 SNTAGT. The CDR3: CASSDTEAGTPYGYTF. The CDR3 DNA reads TGTGCCAGCAGTGACACAGAGGCCGGGACACCTTATGGCTACACCTTC.

J is TRBJ2-1 and V is TRBV19; a weak D match, TRBD2 (6 bases). Germline CDR1 LNHDA, CDR2 SQIVND (reference sequence). The CDR3 runs to 14 residues. The ends were cut back, 1 base at V and 8 bases at J, with 12 bases in the middle. The chain's CDR3 is CASSIVASGDEQFF. DNA for the CDR3: TGTGCCAGTAGTATAGTGGCGTCGGGGGATGAGCAGTTCTTC.

This clone came up once. V gene TRBV7-2 combines with J gene TRBJ1-5, with D possibly matching TRBD1 (6 bases). Trimming removed 2 bases from V and 2 bases from J, with 10 bases in between. The germline CDR1 and CDR2 sequences are SGHTA and FQGNSA. This CDR3 has 15 residues. The CDR3: CASSLPGVGNQPQHF. The DNA of the CDR3 is TGTGCCAGCAGCTTACCAGGGGTGGGCAATCAGCCCCAGCATTTT.

The J gene is TRBJ2-1, the V gene TRBV7-3, with D perhaps matching TRBD1 (7 bases). In germline, CDR1 is SGHTA, CDR2 FQGTGA. The V and J ends lost 6 bases and 8 bases respectively, with 11 bases between them. The CDR3 loop spans 12 amino acids. CDR3 in DNA: TGTGCCAGCAGTCAGGGGGGCGATGAGCAGTTCTTC. It codes for CASSQGGDEQFF.

The chain employs TRBV5-1 and TRBJ2-7; D remains unclear. The CDR3 is 11 residues long. The V and J ends lost 4 bases and 6 bases respectively, with 8 bases between them. Germline V gives CDR1 SGHRS, CDR2 YFSETQ. The CDR3 region is CASSVGGEQYF. CDR3 bases: TGCGCCAGCAGCGTCGGCGGCGAGCAGTACTTC.

Remarks on this clone: One end of the junction varies from germline; a read error may be responsible. The chain combines TRBV7-7 with TRBJ2-1; 8 bases are shared with TRBD1. Germline CDR1 reads SSHAT; CDR2 reads FNYEAQ (reference sequence). The CDR3 has 13 amino acids. The DNA of the CDR3 is TGTGCTAGCAGCGTCCGGGACAGGAGTGAGCAGTTCTTC. The encoded protein is CASSVRDRSEQFF.

The chain links TRBV6-4 to TRBJ2-2, with 10 bases lining up with TRBD1. The V gene end was trimmed by 10 bases and the J gene end by 5 bases; junction bases not matched to a gene: 16. Germline CDR1 MRHNA, CDR2 SNTAGT. The CDR3 length is 17 residues. For the CDR3, the DNA is TGTGCCATACCTACTCGGGAGGACAGGGGGAGTACCGGGGAGCTGTTTTTT. Translating gives CAIPTREDRGSTGELFF.

The chain recombines TRBV4-3 with TRBJ1-3; D may be TRBD1 (5 bases). Trimming stripped 4 bases from V and 1 base from J, with 11 bases between. Looked up from germline, CDR1 is LGHNA and CDR2 is YSLEER. This CDR3 comprises 15 residues. CDR3 bases: TGCGCCAGCAGCCTTACAGGAAGATCTGGAAACACCATATATTTT. Protein sequence: CASSLTGRSGNTIYF.

The V and J genes are TRBV5-5 and TRBJ1-1; no firm D call. CDR3 length equals 13 residues. The germline V and J ends were trimmed by 0 bases and 5 bases, with 8 bases remaining between them. Germline V CDR1 and CDR2: SGHKS, YYEKEE (reference sequence). CDR3 protein: CASSLDSSTEAFF. CDR3 nucleotide sequence: TGTGCCAGCAGCTTGGACAGTAGTACTGAAGCTTTCTTT.

V is TRBV6-6 and J is TRBJ2-7, with D perhaps TRBD1 (5 bases). Between the trimmed V and J ends, which lost 8 bases and 6 bases, there was a span of 11 bases. Germline values: CDR1 MNHNY, CDR2 SVGAGI (reference sequence). The CDR3 extends over 11 amino acids. The CDR3 sequence: CASLERGEQYF. The CDR3 DNA is TGTGCCAGCCTGGAAAGGGGCGAGCAGTACTTC.

The V gene is TRBV10-2, the J gene TRBJ2-2; 10 bases are a match to TRBD1. The CDR3 length is 16 residues. J lost 5 bases, V lost 0 bases, and 3 bases had no gene match. Germline V gene lookup returns CDR1 WSHSY and CDR2 SAAADI. The CDR3 bases are TGCGCCAGCAGTGAGTCCCGACAGGGGGCAACCGGGGAGCTGTTTTTT. It specifies CASSESRQGATGELFF.

In its sample, this clone was seen a few times. The V call is TRBV7-3, the J call TRBJ2-2, with D unclear. Trimming removed 5 bases from V and 3 bases from J, with 7 bases in between. Germline loops: CDR1 SGHTA, CDR2 FQGTGA. The CDR3 extends over 13 amino acids. The CDR3 bases are TGTGCCAGCAGCCGTGACTACACCGGGGAGCTGTTTTTT. This gives the protein CASSRDYTGELFF.

The V and J genes are TRBV27 and TRBJ1-6; D remains unclear. Per germline, CDR1 MNHEY and CDR2 SMNVEV (reference sequence). Trimming cost V 2 bases and J 13 bases, with 21 bases left between them. This CDR3 comprises 16 residues. The CDR3 region has the DNA TGTGCCAGCAGTTTACCCTCAAGACCGGGGAGGTTCCCCCTCCACTTT. Translating gives CASSLPSRPGRFPLHF.

The genes are TRBV7-9 and TRBJ2-1; D not certain. Germline-derived CDR1 and CDR2 are SEHNR and FQNEAQ (reference sequence). V lost 1 base, J lost 14 bases, and 24 bases lay in between. The CDR3 is made up of 16 amino acids. The CDR3 bases are TGTGCCAGCAGCTTAGTTATCCAGCTTGGGCCCTCTGTGGAGTTCTTC. Protein product: CASSLVIQLGPSVEFF.

The chain is built from TRBV7-2 and TRBJ1-2; TRBD1 aligns across 9 bases. The CDR3 runs 14 residues. The germline V gene encodes CDR1 SGHTA and CDR2 FQGNSA. With 3 bases clipped from V and 8 bases from J, the junction kept 7 bases outside the gene matches. This CDR3 is CASSFSDRGEGYTF. The DNA for the CDR3 is TGTGCCAGCAGCTTCTCAGACAGGGGGGAAGGCTACACCTTC.

In DNA form, the CDR3 reads TGTGCCAGCAGCCCGGTAACTAGCAGGTCCGAGCAGTACTTC. Its protein product is CASSPVTSRSEQYF. The chain recombines TRBV7-9 with TRBJ2-7; D possibly corresponds to TRBD2 (6 bases). Germline CDR1 is SEHNR and CDR2 is FQNEAQ (reference sequence). Trimming cost V 5 bases and J 6 bases, with 17 bases left between them. The CDR3 spans 14 residues.

V usage is TRBV7-9 and J usage is TRBJ2-2; maybe TRBD1 (5 bases). Per germline, CDR1 SEHNR and CDR2 FQNEAQ (reference sequence). The CDR3 loop spans 14 amino acids. V lost 5 bases to trimming and J lost 5 bases, with 12 bases between them. CDR3 sequence (DNA): TGTGCCAGCAGCAACCGACGGACAACCGGGGAGCTGTTTTTT. Translation gives CASSNRRTTGELFF.

The gene calls are TRBV28 and TRBJ2-5, with TRBD2 matching over 9 bases. The CDR3 totals 15 residues. The junction had 7 bases not matched to a gene; V was cut back by 4 bases and J by 4 bases. The V gene's germline CDR1 is MDHEN and CDR2 SYDVKM. The CDR3 coding sequence is TGTGCCAGCAGTTCCCCGGCGGGAGGGGGAGAGACCCAGTACTTC. It encodes CASSSPAGGGETQYF.

The rearrangement uses TRBV28 and TRBJ1-4; D remains ambiguous. In germline, CDR1 is MDHEN, CDR2 SYDVKM. V was pared by 10 bases and J by 5 bases, with 11 bases between. There are 12 residues in the CDR3. The CDR3 loop reads CATIDWNEKLFF. The CDR3 coding sequence is TGTGCCACCATAGACTGGAATGAAAAACTGTTTTTT.

The V call is TRBV7-9, the J call TRBJ2-1; D unresolved. Germline CDR1 reads SEHNR; CDR2 reads FQNEAQ (reference sequence). Trimming left V 1 base short and J 5 bases short, with 6 bases between. This CDR3 contains 13 residues. The CDR3, as DNA: TGTGCCAGCAGCTTAGACTCGCACAATGAGCAGTTCTTC. This gives the protein CASSLDSHNEQFF. Variable domain in full (rest from reference TRBV7-9 and TRBJ2-1): DTGVSQNPRHKITKRGQNVTFRCDPISEHNRLYWYRQTLGQGPEFLTYFQNEAQLEKSRLLSDRFSAERPKGSFSTLEIQRTEQGDSAMYLCASSLDSHNEQFFGPGTRLTVL.

The chain recombines TRBV27 with TRBJ2-1; D is undetermined. The CDR3 has 16 amino acids. CDR1 and CDR2 (germline): MNHEY, SMNVEV (reference sequence). V was clipped by 0 bases and J by 9 bases, with 18 bases between them. CDR3 loop: CASSLSPPALSIEQFF. The CDR3 DNA reads as TGTGCCAGCAGTTTATCCCCGCCCGCACTTTCTATTGAGCAGTTCTTC.

This chain uses TRBV2 with TRBJ2-5; 7 bases agree with TRBD2. CDR1 is SNHLY, CDR2 FYNNEI, per germline. This CDR3 comprises 13 residues. The trim removed 7 bases at V and 2 bases at J, leaving 4 bases unmatched. The CDR3 nucleotides read TGTGCCAGCAATCCGGGGGGTCAAGAGACCCAGTACTTC. Protein: CASNPGGQETQYF.

The J gene is TRBJ2-3, the V gene TRBV7-9; D is unresolved. Trimming shortened V by 3 bases and J by 2 bases, and 9 bases separated the two germline ends. CDR1 SEHNR and CDR2 FQNEAQ come from the germline V gene (reference sequence). The CDR3 loop spans 14 amino acids. Written as DNA, the CDR3 is TGTGCCAGCAGCTTGGCCGACAACACAGATACGCAGTATTTT. This codes for CASSLADNTDTQYF.

The chain employs TRBV15 and TRBJ2-7, with 8 bases matching TRBD1. CDR1 and CDR2 from the germline V gene are LNHNV and YYDKDF (reference sequence). V shed 1 base, J shed 4 bases, and the junction held 0 bases outside the gene matches. The CDR3 sequence is 13 residues long. The CDR3 nucleotides are TGTGCCACCAGCAGAGGGACAGGGTACGAGCAGTACTTC. This encodes CATSRGTGYEQYF.

The chain employs TRBV11-3 and TRBJ2-7; 9 bases map to TRBD2. V shed 0 bases, J shed 2 bases, and the junction held 2 bases outside the gene matches. CDR1 and CDR2 (germline): SGHNT, YENEEA. CDR3 length: 15 residues. CDR3: CASSLDSGSTYEQYF. The CDR3, as DNA: TGTGCCAGCAGCTTAGATAGCGGGAGCACCTACGAGCAGTACTTC.

The chain combines TRBV10-3 with TRBJ2-3; perhaps TRBD1 as D (6 bases). With 4 bases removed from V and 1 base from J, the gap between germline ends came to 9 bases. Germline V lookup: CDR1 ENHRY, CDR2 SYGVKD. This CDR3 region has 14 residues. The CDR3 DNA reads TGTGCCATCAGTGCCAGGACAGGCACAGATACGCAGTATTTT. It specifies CAISARTGTDTQYF.

J is TRBJ2-5 and V is TRBV5-4; 10 bases align to TRBD2. Per germline, CDR1 SGHNT and CDR2 YYREEE (reference sequence). CDR3 length: 15 residues. J was trimmed by 2 bases and V by 9 bases; bases with no gene match: 10. CDR3 coding DNA: TGTGCCACCCGCACCGGGACTAGCGTACAAGAGACCCAGTACTTC. It codes for CATRTGTSVQETQYF.

V gene TRBV6-1 combines with J gene TRBJ1-2; 9 nucleotides align to TRBD1. With 6 bases clipped from V and 6 bases from J, the junction kept 2 bases outside the gene matches. Germline assignment: CDR1 MNHNS and CDR2 SASEGT. The CDR3 has 12 amino acids. The CDR3 region has the DNA TGTGCCAGCAGACGGACAGGGGATGGCTACACCTTC. This gives the protein CASRRTGDGYTF.

The chain combines TRBV10-1 with TRBJ2-7, with TRBD2 matching over 11 bases. The CDR3 contains 16 residues. Per the germline V gene, CDR1 is WNHNN and CDR2 is SYGVQD (reference sequence). The junction had 7 bases not matched to a gene; V was cut back by 6 bases and J by 0 bases. The CDR3: CASRDVTSGSSYEQYF. The CDR3 DNA reads as TGCGCCAGCAGGGATGTCACTAGCGGGAGCTCCTACGAGCAGTACTTC.